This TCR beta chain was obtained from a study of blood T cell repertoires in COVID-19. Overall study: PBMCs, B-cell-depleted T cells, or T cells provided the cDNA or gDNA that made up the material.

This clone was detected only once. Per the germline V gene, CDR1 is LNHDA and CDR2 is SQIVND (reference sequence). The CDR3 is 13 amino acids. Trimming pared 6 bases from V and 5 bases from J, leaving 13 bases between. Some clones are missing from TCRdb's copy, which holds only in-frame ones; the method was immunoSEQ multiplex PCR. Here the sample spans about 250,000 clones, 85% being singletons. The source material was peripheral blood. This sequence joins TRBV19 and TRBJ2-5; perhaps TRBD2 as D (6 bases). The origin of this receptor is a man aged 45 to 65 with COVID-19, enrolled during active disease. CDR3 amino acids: CASRRSSVETQYF. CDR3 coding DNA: TGTGCCAGTAGGCGGTCTAGCGTGGAGACCCAGTACTTC.